Given below is one T cell receptor beta chain in context. The data are from a study of regulatory T cells in long-lasting Graves disease. Time point here: newly diagnosed GD, antithyroid drugs for less than 3 months. Extracted PBMC RNA gave rise to the TCR library. Arm-PCR of CDR3 regions and iRepertoire HTBI primers were the basis on which TCR beta libraries were built. TCRdb reprocessed the multiplex PCR reads with MiXCR, giving one entry per CDR3 protein. The table includes around 500,000 distinct CDR3 sequences, around 15% detected once. These sequences were also reported in another study, on T cells in Graves' hyperthyroidism and ophthalmopathy.

The receptor comes from a woman aged 40 to 65 with Graves disease. The material was peripheral blood mononuclear cells (PBMCs), obtained at new diagnosis, from a patient treated with antithyroid drugs.

The CDR3 reads CASSRHKTSGAADTQYF. CDR3 DNA: TGTGCCAGCAGCAGACACAAAACTAGCGGGGCGGCAGATACGCAGTATTTT. The chain carries TRBV6-1 and TRBJ2-3, with 10 nucleotides matching TRBD2. Germline-derived CDR1 and CDR2 are MNHNS and SASEGT. V gave up 6 bases and J gave up 4 bases; unmatched junction bases: 13. The CDR3 has 17 amino acids.